This T cell receptor beta chain was sequenced in a study of beta chain features in type 1 diabetes. As for the study in general: Age, gender and cell yields were alike across patients and healthy donors. Examined across all samples were about 110,000,000 sorted cells.

Of note for this clone: The antigen is unknown.

The V gene's germline CDR1 is SGDLS and CDR2 YYNGEE. V was clipped by 2 bases and J by 0 bases, with 12 bases between them. This CDR3 region has 17 residues. Study-wide findings and caveats: Moderate but significant shortening of TCRB CDR3s was recorded in all four CD4+ subsets from Type 1 diabetes patients. Since sequencing was performed on cDNA, cells with high TCR expression could be over-represented. Still unanswered here is whether HLA type influences TCRB rearrangement.

Of the isolated RNA, all was reverse transcribed, and so the sequenced material was expressed TCRB transcripts. The repertoire was sequenced with immunoSEQ multiplex PCR; TCRdb's copy has only in-frame clones and lacks some. The table lists 550,000 to 850,000 clones, about an eighth of them singletons. The clonotype originates from a man between 18 and 29 years old with type 1 diabetes. Specimen: naive CD4+ T cells from blood. V usage is TRBV9 and J usage is TRBJ1-6; a weak D match, TRBD1 (6 bases). DNA for the CDR3: TGTGCCAGCAGCGTTACCGACAGGAGCTCCTATAATTCACCCCTCCACTTT. As protein: CASSVTDRSSYNSPLHF.